The 30 T cell receptor beta chains below come from one sample, sequenced in a study of blood T cell repertoires in COVID-19 (dated by TCRdb to the early 2020s). Library generation was performed with the immunoSEQ multiplex PCR assay. Sourced from immuneACCESS, this table was stored by TCRdb with only in-frame sequences that have V and J called. A share of the clones is absent; for the studies checked, an unresolved V gene accounts for under half, and the remainder has no known explanation. This sample is represented by roughly 400,000 clones; approximately 93% of them were singletons. The ten largest account for 0.7% to 0.95% of the sample. Source material: PBMCs or T cells enriched from blood (not recorded which). The receptors were sampled from a woman between 40 and 55 years old who had been exposed to COVID-19.

J is TRBJ2-7 and V is TRBV7-9, with 10 positions matching TRBD2. The germline V gene has CDR1 SEHNR and CDR2 FQNEAQ (reference sequence). V lost 5 bases, J lost 2 bases, and 6 bases stayed unmatched. CDR3 length: 15 residues. In DNA, the CDR3 is TGTGCCAGCAGCCCCCTAGCGGGAGTCACCTACGAGCAGTACTTC. This encodes CASSPLAGVTYEQYF.

The J gene is TRBJ1-5, the V gene TRBV19; 9 bases are a match to TRBD1. The CDR3 extends over 15 amino acids. Per the germline V gene, CDR1 is LNHDA and CDR2 is SQIVND (reference sequence). V was pared by 8 bases and J by 1 base, with 6 bases of the junction left unmatched. The CDR3 loop is CASRSDRGSNQPQHF. CDR3 nucleotides: TGTGCCAGTCGATCGGACAGGGGAAGCAATCAGCCCCAGCATTTT.

This chain joins TRBV9 and TRBJ1-2; perhaps TRBD1 as D (6 bases). V shed 3 bases and J shed 4 bases, with 19 bases lying between them. CDR1 and CDR2 (germline): SGDLS, YYNGEE. This CDR3 spans 16 amino acids. CDR3 residues: CASSAPIRGVGYGYTF. CDR3 bases: TGTGCCAGCAGCGCACCAATCAGGGGCGTGGGCTATGGCTACACCTTC.

In its sample, this clone was seen once. V is TRBV6-2 or TRBV6-3 and J is TRBJ1-4, with a weak D call TRBD1 (5 bases). V was shortened by 6 bases and J by 1 base, with 27 bases between the two germline ends. Germline CDR1 is MNHEY and CDR2 is SVGEGT. The CDR3 covers 20 residues. For the CDR3, the DNA is TGTGCCAGCAGCCCCAGACAGAAAACAAGAATGTTATTAACTAATGAAAAACTGTTTTTT. It specifies CASSPRQKTRMLLTNEKLFF.

In this sample, this clone turned up once. The V gene is TRBV18, the J gene TRBJ1-1, with D possibly matching TRBD1 (5 bases). The V end was cut by 2 bases, the J end by 1 base, with 11 bases between. Germline-derived CDR1 and CDR2 are KGHSH and LQKENI. The CDR3 runs 15 residues. The CDR3 reads CASSPRGHKNTEAFF. The CDR3 DNA follows: TGTGCCAGCTCACCAAGAGGACATAAGAACACTGAAGCTTTCTTT.

This clone was detected only once. The genes are TRBV7-2 and TRBJ1-4; TRBD1 agrees at 7 bases. J lost 3 bases, V lost 5 bases, and 6 bases had no gene match. Germline-derived CDR1 and CDR2 are SGHTA and FQGNSA. There are 15 residues in the CDR3. Written as DNA, the CDR3 is TGTGCCAGCAGCCGGGACAGACTGCCTAATGAAAAACTGTTTTTT. Encoded protein: CASSRDRLPNEKLFF.

The CDR3 nucleotides are TGTGCCAGTAGTAGGCAGGGTCCTGAGCAGTTCTTC. It specifies CASSRQGPEQFF. The V gene is TRBV19, the J gene TRBJ2-1; maybe TRBD1 (5 bases). The ends were cut back, 4 bases at V and 9 bases at J, with 10 bases in the middle. The CDR3 has 12 amino acids. CDR1 and CDR2 from the germline V gene are LNHDA and SQIVND (reference sequence).

The chain combines TRBV27 with TRBJ1-1; D gene uncertain. The CDR3 is 14 amino acids. CDR1 and CDR2 (germline): MNHEY, SMNVEV (reference sequence). The V and J ends lost 3 bases and 1 base respectively, with 9 bases between them. For the CDR3, the DNA is TGTGCCAGCAGTTTCGTTGACAAGAACACTGAAGCTTTCTTT. It translates to CASSFVDKNTEAFF.

This clone is a singleton in its sample. The V call is TRBV6-5, the J call TRBJ1-6; maybe TRBD1 (6 bases). The V gene lost 5 bases and the J gene lost 7 bases, with 12 bases spanning the gap. The germline gives CDR1 MNHEY, CDR2 SVGAGI. CDR3 length: 14 residues. The CDR3 DNA follows: TGTGCCAGCAGTCTCGGACAGCCAAATTCACCCCTCCACTTT. Its protein product is CASSLGQPNSPLHF.

The V call is TRBV6-2 or TRBV6-3, the J call TRBJ2-7, with 8 positions matching TRBD1. The CDR3 length is 15 residues. The ends lost 6 bases at V and 2 bases at J; junction bases unmatched: 9. Germline V CDR1 and CDR2: MNHEY, SVGEGT. CDR3 bases: TGTGCCAGCAGACCTTACAGGGGGGCGGCCTACGAGCAGTACTTC. Translated: CASRPYRGAAYEQYF.

The J gene is TRBJ1-2, the V gene TRBV19; TRBD1 aligns across 7 bases. The CDR3 extends over 14 amino acids. Trimming took 5 bases from V and 0 from J; bases not matched to a gene: 3. Per the germline V gene, CDR1 is LNHDA and CDR2 is SQIVND (reference sequence). DNA of the CDR3: TGTGCCAGTAGTCACAGGGGAGCTAACTATGGCTACACCTTC. It specifies CASSHRGANYGYTF.

The chain joins TRBV3-1 (or the pseudogene TRBV3-2) to TRBJ1-6, with TRBD1 matching over 8 bases. The junction had 3 bases not matched to a gene; V was cut back by 3 bases and J by 8 bases. The CDR3 contains 14 residues. Germline V gene lookup returns CDR1 LGHDT and CDR2 YNNKEL (reference sequence). CDR3 DNA: TGTGCCAGCAGCCATGGACAGGGTTATTCACCCCTCCACTTT. It yields the protein CASSHGQGYSPLHF.

The chain has TRBV6-6 and TRBJ2-1; TRBD1 might be the D (6 bases). Germline CDR1 MNHNY, CDR2 SVGAGI (reference sequence). V gave up 8 bases and J gave up 3 bases, with 8 bases separating them. The CDR3 spans 12 residues. The CDR3 is CASEDSYNEQFF. CDR3 bases: TGTGCCAGCGAGGACAGCTACAATGAGCAGTTCTTC.

V and J are TRBV28 and TRBJ1-2, with D unresolved. Trimming left V 3 bases short and J 7 bases short, with 21 bases between. There are 16 residues in the CDR3. Germline V CDR1 and CDR2: MDHEN, SYDVKM. The CDR3 DNA reads TGTGCCAGCAGTTTGGTTGGTGGGCTCTCTTCTACTGGCTACACCTTC. Amino acid sequence: CASSLVGGLSSTGYTF.

The chain recombines TRBV30 with TRBJ1-5, with 7 bases aligning to TRBD1. The CDR3 has 15 amino acids. The ends lost 0 bases at V and 4 bases at J; junction bases unmatched: 6. Germline V gives CDR1 GTSNPN, CDR2 SVGIG (reference sequence). CDR3: CAWSVRDSLNQPQHF. The CDR3, as DNA: TGTGCCTGGAGTGTACGGGACAGCCTAAATCAGCCCCAGCATTTT. Drawing the rest from reference TRBV30 and TRBJ1-5, the complete variable domain is SQTIHQWPATLVQPVGSPLSLECTVEGTSNPNLYWYRQAAGRGLQLLFYSVGIGQISSEVPQNLSASRPQDRQFILSSKKLLLSDSGFYLCAWSVRDSLNQPQHFGDGTRLSIL.

This clone appeared a few times. The chain joins TRBV24-1 to TRBJ2-1; 9 bases align to TRBD1. Per germline, CDR1 KGHDR and CDR2 SFDVKD. The CDR3 covers 14 residues. J lost 9 bases, V lost 5 bases, and 7 bases had no gene match. Here the CDR3 reads CATSGGQGIGEQFF. CDR3 sequence (DNA): TGTGCCACCAGTGGTGGACAGGGGATCGGTGAGCAGTTCTTC.

The chain uses TRBV5-1 and TRBJ1-1; 9 nucleotides match TRBD1. The V gene's germline CDR1 is SGHRS and CDR2 YFSETQ. The CDR3 loop spans 16 amino acids. J lost 6 bases, V lost 4 bases, and 13 bases had no gene match. As DNA, the CDR3 is TGCGCCAGCAGCAAACTACAACAGGGGGCTATCGCTGAAGCTTTCTTT. The encoded protein is CASSKLQQGAIAEAFF.

This clone has just one count. The rearrangement links TRBV27 to TRBJ1-2; a weak D match, TRBD1 (5 bases). V shed 1 base and J shed 2 bases, with 11 bases lying between them. Germline CDR1 is MNHEY and CDR2 is SMNVEV (reference sequence). The CDR3 totals 15 residues. CDR3 protein: CASSLLWGDNYGYTF. The CDR3, as DNA: TGTGCCAGCAGTTTATTGTGGGGGGACAACTATGGCTACACCTTC.

The chain employs TRBV3-1 (or the pseudogene TRBV3-2) and TRBJ1-2; perhaps TRBD1 as D (5 bases). CDR1 is LGHDT, CDR2 YNNKEL, per germline (reference sequence). There are 13 residues in the CDR3. The V end lost 1 base, the J end lost 7 bases, and 10 bases lay between the germline ends. CDR3 DNA: TGTGCCAGCAGCCAAGTGACAGATGGTGGCTACACCTTC. Amino acids: CASSQVTDGGYTF.

The rearrangement links TRBV11-3 to TRBJ1-5; D is perhaps TRBD1 (6 bases). The CDR3 spans 14 residues. V was pared by 5 bases and J by 11 bases, with 19 bases between. CDR1 and CDR2 from the germline V gene are SGHNT and YENEEA. The CDR3 sequence: CASSTGPSATTQHF. The CDR3, as DNA: TGTGCCAGCAGCACAGGGCCCTCCGCGACTACCCAGCATTTT.

The CDR3 DNA reads TGTGCCAGCAGCCCCAATGGGGCAGGGGGAAACACCATATATTTT. Residues: CASSPNGAGGNTIYF. This sequence joins TRBV5-6 and TRBJ1-3; TRBD1 might be the D (5 bases). The V end lost 4 bases, the J end lost 4 bases, and 15 bases lay between the germline ends. Germline V lookup: CDR1 SGHDT, CDR2 YYEEEE. CDR3 length equals 15 residues.

The gene calls are TRBV19 and TRBJ2-5, with D maybe TRBD1 (6 bases). Germline V CDR1 and CDR2: LNHDA, SQIVND (reference sequence). The CDR3 runs to 13 residues. V was cut by 9 bases and J by 2 bases, with 13 bases left in between. The CDR3 DNA sequence: TGTGCCAGCGCGGCAGGGGCTCAAGAGACCCAGTACTTC. Translated: CASAAGAQETQYF.

A few counts support this clone. The J gene is TRBJ2-7, the V gene TRBV11-2, with D possibly matching TRBD2 (5 bases). In germline, CDR1 is SGHAT, CDR2 FQNNGV. The CDR3 is made up of 12 amino acids. V lost 5 bases, J lost 7 bases, and 12 bases lay in between. CDR3 region: CASSVTSLEQYF. The CDR3 DNA sequence: TGTGCCAGCAGCGTAACTAGTCTGGAGCAGTACTTC. Complete variable domain (other parts from reference TRBV11-2 and TRBJ2-7): EAGVAQSPRYKIIEKRQSVAFWCNPISGHATLYWYQQILGQGPKLLIQFQNNGVVDDSQLPKDRFSAERLKGVDSTLKIQPAKLEDSAVYLCASSVTSLEQYFGPGTRLTVT.

The genes are TRBV19 and TRBJ1-2, with TRBD1 matching over 7 bases. The CDR3 consists of 15 residues. V was clipped by 3 bases and J by 1 base; unmatched bases: 5. Looked up from germline, CDR1 is LNHDA and CDR2 is SQIVND (reference sequence). As DNA, the CDR3 is TGTGCCAGTAGTATTTCGTCAGGGGGTAACTATGGCTACACCTTC. It specifies CASSISSGGNYGYTF.

This chain links TRBV11-2 with TRBJ1-4; D is possibly TRBD1 (5 bases). Germline assignment: CDR1 SGHAT and CDR2 FQNNGV. Trimming left V 2 bases short and J 3 bases short, with 7 bases between. This CDR3 has 14 amino acids. The CDR3 reads CASSLSRANEKLFF. The CDR3 coding sequence is TGTGCCAGCAGCTTAAGCAGGGCTAATGAAAAACTGTTTTTT.

V gene TRBV11-3 combines with J gene TRBJ1-2, with TRBD1 matching 9 bases. CDR3 length: 14 amino acids. The germline V gene has CDR1 SGHNT and CDR2 YENEEA. The V segment lost 4 bases and the J segment 2 bases; nucleotides outside the gene matches: 2. CDR3 DNA sequence: TGTGCCAGCAGCTCGGGACAGGGAAACTATGGCTACACCTTC. This translates into CASSSGQGNYGYTF.

This chain links TRBV7-2 with TRBJ1-6, with a weak D call TRBD1 (5 bases). The V gene's germline CDR1 is SGHTA and CDR2 FQGNSA. The germline V and J ends were trimmed by 5 bases and 10 bases, with 12 bases remaining between them. The CDR3 runs 13 residues. The CDR3 spells CASSPGPISPLHF. The CDR3 coding sequence is TGTGCCAGCAGCCCAGGGCCGATATCACCCCTCCACTTT.

The genes are TRBV6-2 or TRBV6-3 and TRBJ2-1; TRBD1 might be the D (6 bases). Trimming took off 4 bases at V and 0 bases at J, with 16 bases between the two ends. CDR3 length: 17 residues. Germline loops: CDR1 MNHEY, CDR2 SVGEGT. CDR3 loop: CASSSPRDTSSYNEQFF. DNA of the CDR3: TGTGCCAGCAGTTCTCCCCGGGACACCAGCTCCTACAATGAGCAGTTCTTC.

The rearrangement links TRBV7-9 to TRBJ2-1, with a possible D match to TRBD2 (6 bases). Between the trimmed V and J ends, which lost 5 bases and 5 bases, there was a span of 13 bases. Germline V gene lookup returns CDR1 SEHNR and CDR2 FQNEAQ (reference sequence). This CDR3 has 14 residues. In DNA form, the CDR3 reads TGTGCCAGCAGCAGATCCGGGAGACACAATGAGCAGTTCTTC. Protein sequence: CASSRSGRHNEQFF.

The chain recombines TRBV2 with TRBJ1-3; unclear D gene. The CDR3 contains 17 residues. The germline CDR1 and CDR2 sequences are SNHLY and FYNNEI. Trimming shortened V by 3 bases and J by 0 bases, and 15 bases separated the two germline ends. The CDR3 nucleotides read TGTGCCAGCAGTGACCTTCTATTGCTGAGCTCTGGAAACACCATATATTTT. Residues: CASSDLLLLSSGNTIYF.